The clone carrying this TCR beta chain was recorded a few times. Its antigen is currently unknown. Donor samples were obtained from healthy Caucasian individuals from Russia, aged 6 to 90. Next came a second PCR, run for about 6 to 12 cycles, which used a sample-barcoded 5' primer along with a J-beta primer mix. TCRdb used MiXCR to reprocess the 5' RACE reads, holding one entry per CDR3 protein. The sample gives approximately 1,000,000 distinct CDR3 sequences, around two fifths of which show up once; roughly 13% is in the top ten. This record comes from a study of blood T cells in healthy people across ages. The study, taken as a whole, reports: Donor CMV status, an unknown factor, possibly confounded changes in expanded clonotypes. Researchers judged that diversity estimates from one million T cells fell short of true values.

The germline CDR1 and CDR2 sequences are MGHRA and YSYEKL. Trimming took off 6 bases at V and 0 bases at J, with 12 bases between the two ends. This CDR3 contains 15 residues. Material for sequencing was blood. The source is a man younger than 35 in good health. The chain carries TRBV4-1 and TRBJ2-1; perhaps TRBD1 as D (5 bases). The CDR3 is CASSSTTDSYNEQFF. CDR3 bases: TGCGCCAGCAGTTCCACGACAGACTCCTACAATGAGCAGTTCTTC.